The clone carrying this T cell receptor (beta chain) was observed a few times. Each CDR3 protein is one row after TCRdb ran MiXCR on the reads. This table holds some 19,000 distinct CDR3 sequences, 21% found once. V shed 5 bases and J shed 11 bases, with 10 bases lying between them. The CDR3 loop spans 12 amino acids. The V gene's germline CDR1 is MDHEN and CDR2 SYDVKM. This entry comes from a study of lung T cells in sarcoidosis with Löfgren's syndrome. The receptor comes from a human donor with sarcoidosis (Löfgren's syndrome or another form), or a control subject (not recorded which). The chain is built from TRBV28 and TRBJ1-6, with D uncertain. Input material: CD4+ T cells from bronchoalveolar lavage. Here the CDR3 DNA reads TGTGCCAGCAGTCTCAGATATCCACCCCTCCACTTT. Its translation is CASSLRYPPLHF. Full variable domain (remainder filled in from reference TRBV28 and TRBJ1-6): DVKVTQSSRYLVKRTGEKVFLECVQDMDHENMFWYRQDPGLGLRLIYFSYDVKMKEKGDIPEGYSVSREKKERFSLILESASTNQTSMYLCASSLRYPPLHFGNGTRLTVT.